The clone carrying this T cell receptor (beta chain) was detected only a few times. Its target is unknown. This entry is derived from a study of cytomegalovirus exposure and HLA in healthy donors. Study-level results: For most TCR sequences rarity was the rule, although some public TCRs occurred in many donors.

Germline V gene lookup returns CDR1 LNHNV and CDR2 YYDKDF (reference sequence). V was clipped by 5 bases and J by 0 bases, with 7 bases between them. The CDR3 has 13 residues. Use of 60 Vbeta and 13 Jbeta primers characterized the PCR. Data came from immunoSEQ multiplex PCR; TCRdb stores just in-frame clones and leaves some out. The sample consists of hundreds of thousands of clones, about 77% of them appearing once. The origin of this receptor is a boy aged 10-17 years in good health and CMV-seronegative. This chain links TRBV15 with TRBJ1-1; D uncertain. The source material was PBMCs. In nucleotides, the CDR3 is TGTGCCACCAGCCAGGCTATGAACACTGAAGCTTTCTTT. This translates into CATSQAMNTEAFF.